This T cell receptor beta chain was found in a study of chemoradiotherapy in HPV16-positive cancers (dated by TCRdb to 2022 to 2024). About the study as a whole: Candidate HPV-specific T-cell clones and common TCR motifs were defined by functional T-cell assays performed on cells from two HPV16-positive patients. The study asked whether T-cell immunity to the HPV oncoproteins E6 and E7 changes during chemoradiotherapy and whether this immunity affects survival. The candidate HPV-specific TCRs and motifs were then tracked in TCR repertoires from about 93 patients with HPV-related cancers. Results and caveats for the whole study, not just this receptor: In HPV16-positive patients, expansion of HPV-responsive T cells during chemoradiotherapy was found to be associated with improved recurrence-free survival. Only two HPV16-positive patients were used to derive the functional definition of HPV-specific T cells, and the survival association was reported for HPV16-positive patients. Expansion of candidate HPV-specific clones and E7-related TCR motifs was observed in the tumor microenvironment during treatment, whereas no such expansion was observed for non-HPV-specific T cells.

Repertoires were sampled multiple times during chemoradiotherapy, which allowed clonal expansion in the tumor microenvironment to be followed. Trimming removed 5 bases from V and 3 bases from J, leaving 10 bases between the germline ends. Taken from cysteine to phenylalanine, the CDR3 has 13 residues. CDR3 DNA is the only sequence kept; it has 39 bases, read in frame from the first base. CDR1 and CDR2 (LGHNA, YNFKEQ) derive from the germline V gene. Libraries came from the immunoSEQ multiplex PCR assay. Imported from immuneACCESS, the table was reduced by TCRdb to in-frame sequences with V and J called. These copies leave out some clones; in studies compared against another copy, an unresolved V gene accounts for under half, and the cause of the remainder is not known. In this sample the table shows 650 to 850 clones, 55% to 80% of which occur a single time. The ten biggest clones cover about 32% of the sample.

This clone was recorded a few times. Which antigen it targets is not known. No much larger clone is present one base from it, and per-base qualities are unavailable. The receptor's source is a human donor with HPV-associated anogenital cancer. The sample here was tumor tissue, taken from a patient who underwent chemoradiotherapy. The chain is assembled from TRBV4-2 and TRBJ1-1; the best D guess is TRBD1, with 6 bases matching. The DNA sequence reads TGTGCCAGCAGCAGGGGGTGGGACACTGAAGCTTTCTTT. It specifies CASSRGWDTEAFF.